This T cell receptor beta chain was captured by sequencing in a study of blood T cell repertoires in COVID-19. Overall study: Collection of acute and convalescent COVID-19 samples took place in the United States, Italy and Spain.

CDR1 and CDR2 from the germline V gene are SGHNT and YYREEE (reference sequence). Trimming removed 2 bases from V and 0 bases from J, with 8 bases in between. The CDR3 runs to 15 residues. Repertoires were generated with immunoSEQ multiplex PCR, while TCRdb's copy carries only in-frame clones and drops some. Among about 200,000 clones listed, approximately 86% were seen once. The J gene is TRBJ2-2, the V gene TRBV5-4, with D unclear. Sequencing was done on a sample of peripheral blood. The clonotype comes from a man aged 60 to 69 with COVID-19, enrolled during active disease. CDR3 nucleotides: TGTGCCAGCAGCTTTTCACAGACGAACACCGGGGAGCTGTTTTTT. It encodes CASSFSQTNTGELFF.